The next 22 T cell receptor beta chains were all read from a single sample in a study of blood T cell repertoires in COVID-19. This table comes from immunoSEQ multiplex PCR, and its TCRdb copy is limited to in-frame clones, with some not included. Among approximately 250,000 clones, approximately 84% were seen once, and the ten largest hold about 15%. Material: PBMCs or T cells enriched from blood (not recorded which). Every receptor here comes from a man between 35 and 55 years old who had recovered from COVID-19.

This sequence joins TRBV6-5 and TRBJ1-5; D uncertain. The germline V gene has CDR1 MNHEY and CDR2 SVGAGI. The CDR3 consists of 13 residues. V lost 8 bases and J lost 1, with 9 bases in between. The CDR3 region has the DNA TGTGCCAGCCGTCGAGGGAGCAATCAGCCCCAGCATTTT. Residues: CASRRGSNQPQHF.

The chain couples TRBV28 to TRBJ2-7, with TRBD1 matching 9 bases. V lost 8 bases and J lost 1; bases outside the gene matches: 3. CDR3 length: 13 residues. From germline, CDR1 is MDHEN and CDR2 SYDVKM. CDR3 sequence: CASVQGASYEQYF. The CDR3 DNA reads TGTGCCAGCGTACAGGGGGCTTCCTACGAGCAGTACTTC. Full variable domain (missing parts from reference TRBV28 and TRBJ2-7): DVKVTQSSRYLVKRTGEKVFLECVQDMDHENMFWYRQDPGLGLRLIYFSYDVKMKEKGDIPEGYSVSREKKERFSLILESASTNQTSMYLCASVQGASYEQYFGPGTRLTVT.

The chain employs TRBV7-3 and TRBJ2-3; no firm D call. V was trimmed by 6 bases and J by 3 bases, leaving 10 bases between them. Germline lookup yields CDR1 SGHTA and CDR2 FQGTGA. The CDR3 consists of 13 residues. In DNA, the CDR3 is TGTGCCAGCAGTTCGGAGTTGACAGATACGCAGTATTTT. Residues: CASSSELTDTQYF.

The J gene is TRBJ2-2, the V gene TRBV14; 7 nucleotides match TRBD2. Germline V CDR1 and CDR2: SGHDN, FVKESK. This CDR3 is 24 amino acids long. Trimming cost V 1 base and J 5 bases; bases outside gene matches: 31. The CDR3 is CASSQVSFGNWKLPWRERTGELFF. The CDR3 nucleotides read TGTGCCAGCAGCCAAGTTTCCTTTGGAAATTGGAAACTTCCATGGCGGGAGAGGACCGGGGAGCTGTTTTTT.

CDR3 residues: CASSVSPLVAAKETQYF. In DNA, the CDR3 is TGTGCCAGCAGTGTTTCTCCACTGGTAGCGGCTAAAGAGACCCAGTACTTC. This chain connects TRBV6-1 to TRBJ2-5; TRBD2 is a possible D gene (6 bases). This CDR3 region has 17 residues. Trimming stripped 4 bases from V and 3 bases from J, with 21 bases between. Per the germline V gene, CDR1 is MNHNS and CDR2 is SASEGT.

The chain couples TRBV5-1 to TRBJ1-1; 7 bases agree with TRBD1. The CDR3 is 14 residues long. Germline CDR1 reads SGHRS; CDR2 reads YFSETQ. Germline trimming cut 4 bases from V and 3 bases from J; bases unmatched to any gene: 6. The CDR3 loop reads CASSVQGQDTEAFF. CDR3 bases: TGCGCCAGCAGCGTACAGGGGCAGGACACTGAAGCTTTCTTT.

The chain employs TRBV5-1 and TRBJ2-7; 7 nucleotides align to TRBD1. V dropped 0 bases and J dropped 9; count of bases not matched to a gene: 9. This CDR3 has 14 residues. The germline gives CDR1 SGHRS, CDR2 YFSETQ. Here the CDR3 reads CASSLGGQISGQYF. The DNA for the CDR3 is TGCGCCAGCAGCTTGGGGGGACAGATAAGTGGGCAGTACTTC.

The rearrangement joins TRBV20-1 to TRBJ2-1, with 9 bases that match TRBD2. The CDR3 is 11 amino acids. V lost 3 bases, J lost 9 bases, and 0 bases stayed unmatched. The germline V gene encodes CDR1 DFQATT and CDR2 SNEGSKA (reference sequence). The CDR3 nucleotides read TGCAGTGCTAGGACTAGCGGTGAGCAGTTCTTC. Its protein product is CSARTSGEQFF.

The chain combines TRBV5-1 with TRBJ1-6; possibly TRBD1 for D (6 bases). Germline V gene sequence: CDR1 SGHRS, CDR2 YFSETQ. The CDR3 has 15 residues. V was shortened by 6 bases and J by 7 bases, with 17 bases between the two germline ends. CDR3 sequence: CASKAGGHENSPLHF. CDR3 in DNA: TGCGCCAGCAAAGCGGGGGGGCATGAGAATTCACCCCTCCACTTT.

The chain uses TRBV6-5 and TRBJ1-2; possible D gene TRBD1, 5 bases. The V and J ends lost 9 bases and 2 bases respectively, with 13 bases between them. The CDR3 loop spans 13 amino acids. Germline assignment: CDR1 MNHEY and CDR2 SVGAGI. CDR3 loop: CASKVDRNYGYTF. The CDR3 DNA sequence: TGTGCCAGTAAGGTAGACAGAAACTATGGCTACACCTTC.

The rearrangement uses TRBV19 and TRBJ2-1; the match to TRBD1 covers 9 bases. Germline V gene data show CDR1 as LNHDA and CDR2 as SQIVND (reference sequence). The CDR3 has 14 amino acids. J gave up 9 bases and V 4 bases, and 7 bases lay outside the gene matches. The CDR3 reads CASSRDRVGGEQFF. CDR3 nucleotide sequence: TGTGCCAGTAGTAGGGACAGGGTAGGGGGTGAGCAGTTCTTC.

The chain uses TRBV7-6 and TRBJ1-2; maybe TRBD1 (5 bases). Germline V gene sequence: CDR1 SGHVS, CDR2 FNYEAQ. Trimming removed 5 bases at V and 3 bases at J, with 19 bases between. The CDR3 extends over 16 amino acids. The CDR3 protein is CASSHGALSGDYGYTF. Here the CDR3 DNA reads TGTGCCAGCAGCCATGGAGCATTGTCGGGGGACTATGGCTACACCTTC.

The chain links TRBV24-1 to TRBJ1-2, with a tentative D call TRBD1 (6 bases). This CDR3 has 12 amino acids. Trimming took 3 bases from V and 8 from J, leaving 9 bases between them. Germline V gene lookup returns CDR1 KGHDR and CDR2 SFDVKD. The CDR3 region is CATSDQDSGYTF. The DNA for the CDR3 is TGTGCCACCAGTGATCAGGACAGCGGCTACACCTTC.

The chain recombines TRBV6-2 or TRBV6-3 with TRBJ2-1; D might be TRBD2 (5 bases). The V gene's germline CDR1 is MNHEY and CDR2 SVGEGT. V was cut by 6 bases and J by 0 bases, with 12 bases left in between. This CDR3 comprises 15 residues. Here the CDR3 DNA reads TGTGCCAGCAGCCGCCCGGGAAGCTCCTACAATGAGCAGTTCTTC. It yields the protein CASSRPGSSYNEQFF.

The chain has TRBV19 and TRBJ1-2; D might be TRBD1 (6 bases). The length of the CDR3 is 16 residues. From germline, CDR1 is LNHDA and CDR2 SQIVND (reference sequence). V lost 3 bases and J lost 3, with 17 bases in between. The CDR3 sequence is CASSILARGADYGYTF. CDR3 nucleotide sequence: TGTGCCAGTAGTATTCTCGCCAGGGGCGCGGACTATGGCTACACCTTC.

The chain joins TRBV2 to TRBJ2-7, with TRBD2 matching over 8 bases. Germline assignment: CDR1 SNHLY and CDR2 FYNNEI. This CDR3 comprises 15 residues. Trimming at V came to 8 bases and at J to 3 bases, leaving 12 bases not matched to a gene. CDR3 loop: CASCVGGARIYEQYF. For the CDR3, the DNA is TGTGCCAGCTGTGTCGGGGGGGCAAGGATCTACGAGCAGTACTTC.

The chain has TRBV2 and TRBJ2-3, with TRBD2 identical over 11 bases. Trimming at V came to 7 bases and at J to 2 bases, leaving 5 bases not matched to a gene. CDR1 is SNHLY, CDR2 FYNNEI, per germline. The CDR3 has 15 residues. The CDR3: CASKLAGGVTDTQYF. The CDR3 DNA follows: TGTGCCAGCAAATTAGCGGGGGGGGTCACAGATACGCAGTATTTT.

V and J are TRBV5-1 and TRBJ1-6, with D tentatively TRBD1 (6 bases). Germline values: CDR1 SGHRS, CDR2 YFSETQ. V dropped 4 bases and J dropped 0 bases, with 17 bases sitting between them. The CDR3 loop spans 18 amino acids. CDR3 coding DNA: TGCGCCAGCAGCGAACAGGGTTTTGGGGGCTCCTATAATTCACCCCTCCACTTT. This translates into CASSEQGFGGSYNSPLHF.

This chain connects TRBV28 to TRBJ2-4, with 11 bases that match TRBD1. V dropped 5 bases and J dropped 3; count of bases not matched to a gene: 3. Germline V gene data show CDR1 as MDHEN and CDR2 as SYDVKM. CDR3 length: 15 amino acids. CDR3 nucleotides: TGTGCCAGCAGTGGGACAGGGGGGGACAAAAACATTCAGTACTTC. Its protein is CASSGTGGDKNIQYF. Full variable domain (outside the CDR3, taken from reference TRBV28 and TRBJ2-4): DVKVTQSSRYLVKRTGEKVFLECVQDMDHENMFWYRQDPGLGLRLIYFSYDVKMKEKGDIPEGYSVSREKKERFSLILESASTNQTSMYLCASSGTGGDKNIQYFGAGTRLSVL.

V usage is TRBV13 and J usage is TRBJ1-2, with a tentative D call TRBD1 (5 bases). V shed 0 bases and J shed 5 bases, with 13 bases lying between them. CDR3 length: 15 residues. CDR1 PRHDT and CDR2 FYEKMQ come from the germline V gene (reference sequence). CDR3 in amino acids: CASSLGAGIGYGYTF. The CDR3 DNA reads TGTGCCAGCAGCTTAGGAGCAGGGATCGGGTATGGCTACACCTTC. The complete variable domain, with remaining parts taken from reference TRBV13 and TRBJ1-2, reads AAGVIQSPRHLIKEKRETATLKCYPIPRHDTVYWYQQGPGQDPQFLISFYEKMQSDKGSIPDRFSAQQFSDYHSELNMSSLELGDSALYFCASSLGAGIGYGYTFGSGTRLTVV.

The chain carries TRBV5-6 and TRBJ1-5; D gene ambiguous. The CDR3 loop spans 15 amino acids. CDR1 is SGHDT, CDR2 YYEEEE, per germline. Between the trimmed V and J ends, which lost 0 bases and 0 bases, there was a span of 7 bases. The CDR3 sequence is CASSLARDSNQPQHF. The CDR3 bases are TGTGCCAGCAGCTTGGCCCGGGATAGCAATCAGCCCCAGCATTTT.

The chain joins TRBV9 to TRBJ2-1; TRBD2 matches at 12 bases. Looked up from germline, CDR1 is SGDLS and CDR2 is YYNGEE. There are 16 residues in the CDR3. The ends lost 3 bases at V and 8 bases at J; junction bases unmatched: 9. CDR3 bases: TGTGCCAGCAGCGCCCTAGCGGGAGGGCCAAGCGATGAGCAGTTCTTC. Its translation is CASSALAGGPSDEQFF.